This T cell receptor beta chain was retrieved from a study of STAT5B mutations in CD4+ large granular lymphocyte leukemia. Study-wide background: Among healthy controls, a particular HLA allele went with more CDR3 'QG' motifs. Study-level findings and limits: TRBV06-family usage was enriched in top patient clones (8/27) versus controls (2/35).

In the case of this clone: Its antigen is unknown.

The CDR3 sequence is 15 residues long. Germline V gene data show CDR1 as SGHVS and CDR2 as FQNEAQ. J was trimmed by 12 bases and V by 1 base; bases with no gene match: 3. Repertoires were generated with immunoSEQ multiplex PCR, while TCRdb's copy carries only in-frame clones and drops some. The data hold 30,000 to 40,000 clones, with around nine tenths observed a single time. The sequence derives from a human donor in good health. Sequenced material: CD4+ T cells from blood buffy coats. V gene TRBV7-8 combines with J gene TRBJ2-1; 16 bases are shared with TRBD2. The CDR3 loop is CASSLGGLAGGGQFF. The DNA of the CDR3 is TGTGCCAGCAGCTTAGGGGGACTAGCGGGAGGGGGGCAGTTCTTC. Supplemented by reference TRBV7-8 and TRBJ2-1, the full variable domain reads GAGVSQSPRYKVAKRGQDVALRCDPISGHVSLFWYQQALGQGPEFLTYFQNEAQLDKSGLPSDRFFAERPEGSVSTLKIQRTQQEDSAVYLCASSLGGLAGGGQFFGPGTRLTVL.